This is a list of T cell receptor beta chains from one sample in a study of blood T cells in healthy people across ages. TCRdb re-derived calls from the 5' RACE reads in MiXCR, one entry per CDR3 protein. The data contain under 2,000,000 distinct CDR3 sequences, approximately 50% of them singletons. Specimen: blood. The receptors were sampled from a woman aged 40 to 49 in good health. Both conserved end residues are part of each CDR3. The order of the fields is J gene, clone size, V gene, D gene, CDR3 DNA, CDR3 protein. The D gene is left open where the match is weak. The size entry is marked missing in some rows and otherwise reads once, few, many or a size class.

TRBJ2-1	.	TRBV20-1	TRBD2	TGCAGTGCTAGAGTAGTTGGCGGGAGCCAACACAATGAGCAGTTCTTC	CSARVVGGSQHNEQFF
TRBJ1-5	.	TRBV20-1	.	TGCAGTTCGGGTAGGGACGATCGGCCCCAGCATTTT	CSSGRDDRPQHF
TRBJ1-2	.	TRBV6-2/TRBV6-3	.	TGTGCCAGCAGTTACGGGAACGCAGGCTACACCTTC	CASSYGNAGYTF
TRBJ2-7	.	TRBV12-3/TRBV12-4	.	TGTGCCAGCACCGCCCTTTTCTACAATGAGCAGTACTTC	CASTALFYNEQYF
TRBJ2-5	.	TRBV7-2	.	TGTGCCAGCAGCTTAGTCAGCCGAACAGGGGGCGGGGGGGAGACCCAGTACTTC	CASSLVSRTGGGGETQYF
TRBJ2-1	few	TRBV20-1	.	TGCAGTGCCTACTTCGACTCCAATGAGCAGTTCTTC	CSAYFDSNEQFF
TRBJ2-3	few	TRBV7-2	.	TGTGCCAGCAGCTCCGCCCTGAGCCCTGTTAGCACAGATACGCAGTATTTT	CASSSALSPVSTDTQYF
TRBJ2-4	.	TRBV4-1	TRBD2	TGCGCCAGCAGCCAGGAGCTAGCGGGGTCTAACATTCAGTACTTC	CASSQELAGSNIQYF
TRBJ1-1	.	TRBV20-1	TRBD1	TGCAGTGCTCCGCGACAGGGGAGGAACACTGAAGCTTTCTTT	CSAPRQGRNTEAFF
TRBJ2-5	.	TRBV10-3	.	TGTGCCATCAGTTGGGAACGGCAAGAGACCCAGTACTTC	CAISWERQETQYF
TRBJ1-2	few	TRBV20-1	TRBD1	TGCAGTGCTAGGATAAACGGACAGGGGAACTATGGCTACACCTTC	CSARINGQGNYGYTF
TRBJ2-4	.	TRBV5-6	.	TGTGCCAGCAGCGGTCTCCGTCTTGGGGAGTACTTC	CASSGLRLGEYF
TRBJ2-4	.	TRBV7-8	TRBD2	TGTGCCAGCAGCCGGACTAGCGGGGGGGTATACATTCAGTACTTC	CASSRTSGGVYIQYF
TRBJ2-1	few	TRBV6-2/TRBV6-3	.	TGTGCCAGCAGTTACGATGGTTCCGGGCGGGGAGAGCAGTTCTTC	CASSYDGSGRGEQFF
TRBJ2-5	few	TRBV24-1	.	TGTGCCACAAGCTGGGCAGAGACCCAGTACTTC	CATSWAETQYF
TRBJ2-1	few	TRBV7-9	.	TGTGCCAGCAGCTTATCATGGGGCAATGAGCAGTTCTTC	CASSLSWGNEQFF